A selection of T cell receptor beta chains follows, all from one sample in a study of cytomegalovirus exposure and HLA in healthy donors. The assay was immunoSEQ multiplex PCR, and TCRdb's table has in-frame clones only and misses some. The data show about 98,000 clones, approximately 78% seen once. The material sequenced was PBMCs. Receptor source: a middle-aged man in good health and CMV-seronegative. Each CDR3 is given with its conserved first and last residue. The D gene is left open where the match is weak. Some rows mark clone size as missing; the rest say once, few, many or name a class of expanded clone.

>TRBJ1-1|few|-|11|TRBV6-5
CASRRDSEAFF
TGTGCCAGCAGGCGCGACAGTGAAGCTTTCTTT
>TRBJ2-7|-|-|13|TRBV30
CAWSPPGSYEQYF
TGTGCCTGGAGTCCGCCGGGGTCCTACGAGCAGTACTTC
>TRBJ1-2|-|TRBD1|17|TRBV9
CASSVAHGTANLYGYTF
TGTGCCAGCAGCGTAGCTCATGGGACAGCGAACCTCTATGGCTACACCTTC
>TRBJ1-1|-|-|14|TRBV30
CAFGEGEGDTEAFF
TGTGCCTTCGGGGAGGGGGAGGGGGACACTGAAGCTTTCTTT
>TRBJ2-5|few|-|11|TRBV20-1
CSAEYGETQYF
TGCAGTGCTGAGTACGGTGAGACCCAGTACTTC
>TRBJ2-7|-|-|17|TRBV28
CASSSRGATRVAYEQYF
TGTGCCAGCAGTTCTCGAGGCGCAACTCGCGTGGCCTACGAGCAGTACTTC
>TRBJ2-7|-|TRBD1|15|TRBV5-4
CASSPTGARPNEQYF
TGTGCCAGCAGCCCCACAGGGGCCCGACCCAACGAGCAGTACTTC
>TRBJ1-5|-|TRBD1|14|TRBV2
CATQSGGGNQPQHF
TGTGCCACCCAATCAGGGGGAGGAAATCAGCCCCAGCATTTT
>TRBJ1-2|-|-|15|TRBV18
CASSLESISNYGYTF
TGTGCCAGCTCACTCGAGAGCATCTCTAACTATGGCTACACCTTC
>TRBJ2-2|-|-|15|TRBV5-4
CASSLGAGATGELFF
TGTGCCAGCAGCTTGGGGGCGGGGGCCACCGGGGAGCTGTTTTTT
>TRBJ2-7|-|TRBD2|16|TRBV29-1
CSVVPNLAGGWGEQYF
TGCAGCGTTGTGCCTAACCTAGCGGGGGGGTGGGGCGAGCAGTACTTC
>TRBJ2-2|-|TRBD2|17|TRBV7-8
CASSSRTSGGNTGELFF
TGTGCCAGCAGTTCGAGGACTAGCGGGGGGAACACCGGGGAGCTGTTTTTT
>TRBJ2-7|-|TRBD1|14|TRBV19
CASSTLTGTYEQYF
TGTGCCAGTAGTACTCTGACAGGGACCTACGAGCAGTACTTC
>TRBJ2-3|-|-|13|TRBV27
CASSFAGADTQYF
TGTGCCAGCAGTTTTGCGGGGGCGGATACGCAGTATTTT
>TRBJ2-2|-|-|15|TRBV7-2
CASSTGHTNTGELFF
TGTGCCAGCAGCACGGGACATACGAACACCGGGGAGCTGTTTTTT
>TRBJ2-7|-|-|12|TRBV5-4
CASSSGIYEQYF
TGTGCCAGCAGCTCGGGGATCTACGAGCAGTACTTC
>TRBJ1-5|-|-|16|TRBV6-1
CASSEDGRGLNQPQHF
TGTGCCAGCAGTGAAGATGGACGGGGACTCAATCAGCCCCAGCATTTT
>TRBJ2-3|-|TRBD2|16|TRBV5-4
CASSLKTGGPGDTQYF
TGTGCCAGCAGCTTGAAGACGGGGGGGCCCGGAGATACGCAGTATTTT
>TRBJ2-2|-|TRBD1|14|TRBV2
CASRGTGLHGELFF
TGTGCCAGCAGGGGGACAGGGTTGCACGGGGAGCTGTTTTTT